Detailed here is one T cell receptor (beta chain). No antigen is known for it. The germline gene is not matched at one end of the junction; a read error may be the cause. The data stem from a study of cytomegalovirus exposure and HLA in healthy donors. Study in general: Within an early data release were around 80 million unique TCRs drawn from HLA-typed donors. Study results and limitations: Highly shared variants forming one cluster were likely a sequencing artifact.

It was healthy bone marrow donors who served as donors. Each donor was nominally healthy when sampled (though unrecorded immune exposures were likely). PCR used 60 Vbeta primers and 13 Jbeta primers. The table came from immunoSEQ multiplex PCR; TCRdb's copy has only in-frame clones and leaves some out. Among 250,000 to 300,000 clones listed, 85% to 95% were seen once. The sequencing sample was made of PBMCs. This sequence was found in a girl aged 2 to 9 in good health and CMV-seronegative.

CDR3 residues: CAGSVFRPGVTYNEQFF. CDR3 DNA: TGTGCCGGCAGTGTCTTCCGTCCGGGAGTCACCTACAATGAGCAGTTCTTC. V is TRBV2 and J is TRBJ2-1, with D possibly matching TRBD2 (6 bases). Germline CDR1 SNHLY, CDR2 FYNNEI. The length of the CDR3 is 17 residues. Complete variable domain (other parts from reference TRBV2 and TRBJ2-1): EPEVTQTPSHQVTQMGQEVILRCVPISNHLYFYWYRQILGQKVEFLVSFYNNEISEKSEIFDDQFSVERPDGSNFTLKIRSTKLEDSAMYFCAGSVFRPGVTYNEQFFGPGTRLTVL.